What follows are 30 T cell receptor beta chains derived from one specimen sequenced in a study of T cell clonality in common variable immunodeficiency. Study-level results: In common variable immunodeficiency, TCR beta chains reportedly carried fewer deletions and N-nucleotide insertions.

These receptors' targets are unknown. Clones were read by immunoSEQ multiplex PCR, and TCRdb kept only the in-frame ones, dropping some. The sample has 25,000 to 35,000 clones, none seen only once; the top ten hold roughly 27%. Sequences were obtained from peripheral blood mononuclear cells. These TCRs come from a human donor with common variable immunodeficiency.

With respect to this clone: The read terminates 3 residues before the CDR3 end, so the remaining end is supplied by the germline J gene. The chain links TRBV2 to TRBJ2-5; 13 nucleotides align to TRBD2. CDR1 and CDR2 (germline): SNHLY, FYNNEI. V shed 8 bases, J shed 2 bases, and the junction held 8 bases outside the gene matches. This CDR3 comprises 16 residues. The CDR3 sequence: CASQAGLAGTQETQYF. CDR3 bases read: TGTGCCAGCCAGGCGGGACTAGCGGGGACACAAGAGACC.

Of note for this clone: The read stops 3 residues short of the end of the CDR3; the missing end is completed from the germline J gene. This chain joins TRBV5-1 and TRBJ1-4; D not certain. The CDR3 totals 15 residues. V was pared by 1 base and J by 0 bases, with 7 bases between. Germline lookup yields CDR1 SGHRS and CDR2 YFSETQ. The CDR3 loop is CASSLYSATNEKLFF. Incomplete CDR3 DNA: TGCGCCAGCAGCTTGTACAGTGCAACTAATGAAAAA. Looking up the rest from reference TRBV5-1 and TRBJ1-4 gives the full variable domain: KAGVTQTPRYLIKTRGQQVTLSCSPISGHRSVSWYQQTPGQGLQFLFEYFSETQRNKGNFPGRFSGRQFSNSRSEMNVSTLELGDSALYLCASSLYSATNEKLFFGSGTQLSVL.

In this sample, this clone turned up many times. CDR3 loop: CASSQRRGQGASQPQHF. Incomplete CDR3 DNA: TGTGCCAGCAGCCAAAGACGCGGACAGGGGGCGAGTCAGCCC. This sequence joins TRBV3-1 (or the pseudogene TRBV3-2) and TRBJ1-5; TRBD1 matches at 11 bases. The read ends 3 residues before the CDR3 terminus; that terminus is restored from the germline J gene. The CDR3 sequence is 17 residues long. The V segment lost 2 bases and the J segment 6 bases; nucleotides outside the gene matches: 9. Germline V gene sequence: CDR1 LGHDT, CDR2 YNNKEL (reference sequence).

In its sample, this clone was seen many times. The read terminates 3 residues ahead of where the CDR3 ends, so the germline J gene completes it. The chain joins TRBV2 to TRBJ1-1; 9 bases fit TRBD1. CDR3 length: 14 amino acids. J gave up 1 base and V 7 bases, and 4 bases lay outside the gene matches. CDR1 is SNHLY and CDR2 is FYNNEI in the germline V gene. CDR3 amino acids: CASIRTGENTEAFF. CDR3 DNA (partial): TGTGCCAGCATTAGGACAGGGGAGAACACTGAA.

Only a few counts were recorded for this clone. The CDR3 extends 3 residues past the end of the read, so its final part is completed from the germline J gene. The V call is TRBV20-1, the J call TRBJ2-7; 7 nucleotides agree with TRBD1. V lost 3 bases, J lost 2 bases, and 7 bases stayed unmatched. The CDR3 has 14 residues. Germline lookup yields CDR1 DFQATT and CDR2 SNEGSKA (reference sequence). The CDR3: CSASWDSETYEQYF. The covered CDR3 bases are TGCAGTGCTAGTTGGGACAGCGAGACCTACGAG.

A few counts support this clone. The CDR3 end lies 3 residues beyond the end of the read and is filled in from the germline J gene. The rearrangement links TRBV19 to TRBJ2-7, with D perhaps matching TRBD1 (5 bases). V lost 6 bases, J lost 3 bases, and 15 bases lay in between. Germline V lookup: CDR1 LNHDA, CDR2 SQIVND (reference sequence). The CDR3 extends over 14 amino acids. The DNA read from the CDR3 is TGTGCCAGTAGGGAACAGGACACGAACTACGAG. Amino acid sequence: CASREQDTNYE. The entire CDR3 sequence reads CASREQDTNYEQYF.

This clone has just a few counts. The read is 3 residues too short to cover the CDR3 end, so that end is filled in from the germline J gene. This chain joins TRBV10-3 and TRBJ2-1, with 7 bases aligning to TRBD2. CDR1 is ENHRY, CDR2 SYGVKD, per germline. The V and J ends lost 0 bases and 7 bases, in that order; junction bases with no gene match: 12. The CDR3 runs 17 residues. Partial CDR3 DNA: TGTGCCATCAGTGAGTCCGAACCGGGACTACCATGGAATGAG. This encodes CAISESEPGLPWNE. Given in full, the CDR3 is CAISESEPGLPWNEQFF.

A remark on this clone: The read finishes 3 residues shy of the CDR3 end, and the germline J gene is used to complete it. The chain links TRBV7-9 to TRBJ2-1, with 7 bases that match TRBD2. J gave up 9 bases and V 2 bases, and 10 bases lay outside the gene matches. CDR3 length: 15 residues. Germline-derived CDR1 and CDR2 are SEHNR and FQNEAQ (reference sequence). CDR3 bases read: TGTGCCAGCAGCTTATCGGGTGGGGGGGGAGGTGAG. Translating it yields CASSLSGGGGGE. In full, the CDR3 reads CASSLSGGGGGEQFF.

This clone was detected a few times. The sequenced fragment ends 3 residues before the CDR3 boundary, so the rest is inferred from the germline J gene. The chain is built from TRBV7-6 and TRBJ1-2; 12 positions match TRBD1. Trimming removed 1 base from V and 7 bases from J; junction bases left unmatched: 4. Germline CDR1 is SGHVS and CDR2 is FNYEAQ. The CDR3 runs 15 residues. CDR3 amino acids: CASSLEGQGAGGYTF. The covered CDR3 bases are TGTGCCAGCAGCTTAGAGGGACAGGGGGCAGGTGGC.

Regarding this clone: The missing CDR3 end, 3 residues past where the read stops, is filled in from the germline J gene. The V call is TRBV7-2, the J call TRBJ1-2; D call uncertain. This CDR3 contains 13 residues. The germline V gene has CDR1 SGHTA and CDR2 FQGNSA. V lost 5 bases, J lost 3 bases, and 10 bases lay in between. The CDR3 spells CASSPTGDYGYTF. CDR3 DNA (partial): TGTGCCAGCAGCCCTACCGGGGACTATGGC.

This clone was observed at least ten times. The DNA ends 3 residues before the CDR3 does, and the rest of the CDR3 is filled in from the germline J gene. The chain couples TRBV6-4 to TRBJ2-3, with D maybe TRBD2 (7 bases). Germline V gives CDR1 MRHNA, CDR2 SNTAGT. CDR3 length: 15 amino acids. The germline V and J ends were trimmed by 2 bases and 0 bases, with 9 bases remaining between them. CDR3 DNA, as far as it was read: TGTGCCAGCAGTGACGGGGGGGCTAGCACAGATACG. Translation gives CASSDGGASTDT. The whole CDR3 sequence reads CASSDGGASTDTQYF.

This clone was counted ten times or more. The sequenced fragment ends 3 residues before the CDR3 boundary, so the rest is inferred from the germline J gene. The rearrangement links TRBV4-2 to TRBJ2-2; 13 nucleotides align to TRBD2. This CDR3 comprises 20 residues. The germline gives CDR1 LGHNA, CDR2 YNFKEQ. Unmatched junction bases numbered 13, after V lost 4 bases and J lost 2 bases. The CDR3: CASSPFKTTSGGGNTGELFF. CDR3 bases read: TGTGCCAGCAGCCCCTTCAAAACTACTAGCGGGGGGGGAAACACCGGGGAG.

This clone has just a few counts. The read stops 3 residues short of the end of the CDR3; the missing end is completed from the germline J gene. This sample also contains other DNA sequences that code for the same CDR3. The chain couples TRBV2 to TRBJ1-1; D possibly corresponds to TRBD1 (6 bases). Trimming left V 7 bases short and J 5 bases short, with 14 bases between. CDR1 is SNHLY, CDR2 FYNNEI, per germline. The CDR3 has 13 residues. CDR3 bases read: TGTGCCAGCACGAGAGAGGGGGGGACTGAA. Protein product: CASTREGGTE. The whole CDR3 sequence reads CASTREGGTEAFF.

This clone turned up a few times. The sequenced part of the CDR3 DNA is TGTGCCAGCAGCTCCGGACAGTACAATGAG. It yields the protein CASSSGQYNE. The entire CDR3 is CASSSGQYNEQFF. V is TRBV5-4 and J is TRBJ2-1; a possible D gene is TRBD1 (6 bases). The read terminates 3 residues ahead of where the CDR3 ends, so the germline J gene completes it. The V end was cut by 3 bases, the J end by 4 bases, with 8 bases between. CDR1 and CDR2 (germline): SGHNT, YYREEE (reference sequence). CDR3 size: 13 residues.

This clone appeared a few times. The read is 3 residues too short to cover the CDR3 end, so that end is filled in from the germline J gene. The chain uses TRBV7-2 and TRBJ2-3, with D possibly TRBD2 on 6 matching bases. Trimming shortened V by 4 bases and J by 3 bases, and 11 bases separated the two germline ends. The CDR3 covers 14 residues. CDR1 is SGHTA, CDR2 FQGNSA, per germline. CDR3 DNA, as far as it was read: TGTGCCAGCAGCTCCAACCGGGGGACAGATACG. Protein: CASSSNRGTDT. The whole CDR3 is CASSSNRGTDTQYF.

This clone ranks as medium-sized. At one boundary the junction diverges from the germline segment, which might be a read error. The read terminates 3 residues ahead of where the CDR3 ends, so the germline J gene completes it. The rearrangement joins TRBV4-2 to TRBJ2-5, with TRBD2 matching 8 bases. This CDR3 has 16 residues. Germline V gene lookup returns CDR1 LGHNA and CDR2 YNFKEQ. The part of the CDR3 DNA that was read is TGCGCCAGCAGCCAAGATAGGGCGGGGGGCCAAGAGACC. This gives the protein CASSQDRAGGQET. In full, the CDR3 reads CASSQDRAGGQETQYF.

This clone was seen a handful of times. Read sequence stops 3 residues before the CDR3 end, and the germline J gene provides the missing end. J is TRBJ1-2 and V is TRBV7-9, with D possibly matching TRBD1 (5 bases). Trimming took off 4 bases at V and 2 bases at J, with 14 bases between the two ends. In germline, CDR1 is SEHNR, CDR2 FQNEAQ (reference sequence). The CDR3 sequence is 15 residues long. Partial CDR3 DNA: TGTGCCAGCAGCTCCCAAAGGGAGGGGAACTATGGC. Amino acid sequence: CASSSQREGNYG. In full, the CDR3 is CASSSQREGNYGYTF. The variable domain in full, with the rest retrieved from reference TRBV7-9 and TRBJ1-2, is DTGVSQNPRHKITKRGQNVTFRCDPISEHNRLYWYRQTLGQGPEFLTYFQNEAQLEKSRLLSDRFSAERPKGSFSTLEIQRTEQGDSAMYLCASSSQREGNYGYTFGSGTRLTVV.

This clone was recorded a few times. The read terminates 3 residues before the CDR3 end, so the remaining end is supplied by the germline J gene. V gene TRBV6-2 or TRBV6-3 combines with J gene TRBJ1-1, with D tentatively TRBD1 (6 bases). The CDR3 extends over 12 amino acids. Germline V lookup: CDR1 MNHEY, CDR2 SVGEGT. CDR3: CASRGALVGAFF. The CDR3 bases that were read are TGTGCCAGCAGGGGGGCGCTTGTTGGA.

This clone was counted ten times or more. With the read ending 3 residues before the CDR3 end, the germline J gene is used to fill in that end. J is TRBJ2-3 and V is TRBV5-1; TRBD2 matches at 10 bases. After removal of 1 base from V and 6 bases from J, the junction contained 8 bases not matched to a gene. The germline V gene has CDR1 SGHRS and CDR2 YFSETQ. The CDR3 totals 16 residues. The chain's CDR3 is CASSLRPAGGDDTQYF. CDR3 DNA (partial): TGCGCCAGCAGCTTGCGGCCAGCGGGGGGGGATGATACG.

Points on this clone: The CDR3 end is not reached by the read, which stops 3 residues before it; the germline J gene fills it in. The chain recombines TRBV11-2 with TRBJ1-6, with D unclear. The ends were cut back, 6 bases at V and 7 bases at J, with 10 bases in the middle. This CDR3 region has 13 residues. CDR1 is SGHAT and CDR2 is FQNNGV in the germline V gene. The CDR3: CASRGQSNSPLHF. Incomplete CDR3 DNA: TGTGCCAGCAGAGGGCAGTCCAATTCACCC.

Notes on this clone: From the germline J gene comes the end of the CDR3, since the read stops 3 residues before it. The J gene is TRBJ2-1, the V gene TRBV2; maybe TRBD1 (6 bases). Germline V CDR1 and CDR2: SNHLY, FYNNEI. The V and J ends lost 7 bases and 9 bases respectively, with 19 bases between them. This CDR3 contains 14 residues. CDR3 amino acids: CASTTTQGIGEQFF. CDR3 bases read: TGTGCCAGCACGACAACCCAGGGGATAGGTGAG.

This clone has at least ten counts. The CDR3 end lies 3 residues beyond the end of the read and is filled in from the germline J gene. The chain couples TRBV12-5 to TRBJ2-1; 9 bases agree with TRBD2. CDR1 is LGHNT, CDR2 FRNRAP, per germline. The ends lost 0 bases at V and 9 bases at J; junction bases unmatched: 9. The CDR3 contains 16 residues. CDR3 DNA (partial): TGTGCTAGTGGTTTGGTACTGGCGGGGGGGCCAGGTGAG. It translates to CASGLVLAGGPGE. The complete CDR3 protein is CASGLVLAGGPGEQFF. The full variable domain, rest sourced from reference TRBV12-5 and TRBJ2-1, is DARVTQTPRHKVTEMGQEVTMRCQPILGHNTVFWYRQTMMQGLELLAYFRNRAPLDDSGMPKDRFSAEMPDATLATLKIQPSEPRDSAVYFCASGLVLAGGPGEQFFGPGTRLTVL.

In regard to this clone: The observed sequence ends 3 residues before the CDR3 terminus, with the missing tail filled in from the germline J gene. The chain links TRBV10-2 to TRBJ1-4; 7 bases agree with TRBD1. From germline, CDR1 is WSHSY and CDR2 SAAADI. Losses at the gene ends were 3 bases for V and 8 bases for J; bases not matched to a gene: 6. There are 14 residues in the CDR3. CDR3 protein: CASSDRGAFEKLFF. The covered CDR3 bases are TGCGCCAGCAGTGACAGGGGGGCATTCGAAAAA.

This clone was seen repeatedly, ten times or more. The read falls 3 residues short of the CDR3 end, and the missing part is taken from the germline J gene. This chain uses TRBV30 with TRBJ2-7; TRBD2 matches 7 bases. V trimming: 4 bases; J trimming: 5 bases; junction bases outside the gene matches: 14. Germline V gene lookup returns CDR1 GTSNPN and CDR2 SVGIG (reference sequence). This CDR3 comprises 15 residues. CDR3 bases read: TGTGCCTGGACCACGGATGGGGGACTACACAACGAG. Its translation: CAWTTDGGLHNE. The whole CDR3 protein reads CAWTTDGGLHNEQYF.

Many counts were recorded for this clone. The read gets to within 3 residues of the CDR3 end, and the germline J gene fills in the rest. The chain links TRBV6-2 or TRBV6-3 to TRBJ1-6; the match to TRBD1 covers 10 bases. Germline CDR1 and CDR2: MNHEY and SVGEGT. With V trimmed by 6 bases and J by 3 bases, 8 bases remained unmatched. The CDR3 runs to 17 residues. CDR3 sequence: CASRTLTGGLYNSPLHF. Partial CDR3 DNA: TGTGCCAGCAGAACCTTGACAGGGGGCCTCTATAATTCACCC.

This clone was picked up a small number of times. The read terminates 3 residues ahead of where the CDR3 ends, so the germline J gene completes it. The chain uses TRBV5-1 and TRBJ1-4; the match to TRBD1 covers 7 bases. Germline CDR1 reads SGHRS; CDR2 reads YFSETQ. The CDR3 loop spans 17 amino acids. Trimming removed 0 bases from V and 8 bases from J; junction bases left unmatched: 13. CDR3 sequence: CASSLEPRQGGREKLFF. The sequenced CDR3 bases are TGCGCCAGCAGCTTGGAGCCCCGACAGGGAGGACGGGAAAAA.

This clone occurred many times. The covered CDR3 bases are TGTGCCAGCAGCTTAACGGGGAACACTGAA. Its protein is CASSLTGNTE. The whole CDR3 region reads CASSLTGNTEAFF. The chain couples TRBV11-2 to TRBJ1-1; no reliable D call. The read ends 3 residues shy of where the CDR3 ends; the end is completed using the germline J gene. Per the germline V gene, CDR1 is SGHAT and CDR2 is FQNNGV. The CDR3 is 13 residues long. The V gene lost 2 bases and the J gene lost 1 base, with 5 bases spanning the gap.

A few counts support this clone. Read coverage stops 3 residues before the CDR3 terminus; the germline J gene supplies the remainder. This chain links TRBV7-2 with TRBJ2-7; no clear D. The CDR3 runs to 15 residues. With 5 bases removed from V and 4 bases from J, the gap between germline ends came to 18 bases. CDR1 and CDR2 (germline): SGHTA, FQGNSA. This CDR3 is CASSHPARSLYEQYF. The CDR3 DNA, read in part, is TGTGCCAGCAGCCACCCTGCTAGGTCCTTGTACGAG.

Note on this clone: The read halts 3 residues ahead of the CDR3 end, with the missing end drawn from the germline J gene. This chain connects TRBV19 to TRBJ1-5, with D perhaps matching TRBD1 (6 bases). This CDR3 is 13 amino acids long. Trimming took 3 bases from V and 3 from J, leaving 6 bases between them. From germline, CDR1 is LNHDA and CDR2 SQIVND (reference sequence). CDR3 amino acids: CASSMGANQPQHF. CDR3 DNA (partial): TGTGCCAGTAGTATGGGGGCCAATCAGCCC.

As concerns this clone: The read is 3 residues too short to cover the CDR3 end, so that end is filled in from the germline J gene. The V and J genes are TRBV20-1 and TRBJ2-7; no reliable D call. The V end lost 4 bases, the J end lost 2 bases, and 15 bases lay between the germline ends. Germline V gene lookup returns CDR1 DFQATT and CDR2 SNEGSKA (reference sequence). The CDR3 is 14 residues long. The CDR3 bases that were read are TGCAGTGCTAAGATTAGCCCCGTCACCTACGAG. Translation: CSAKISPVTYE. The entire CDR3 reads CSAKISPVTYEQYF.